A selection of T cell receptor beta chains follows, all from one sample in a study of T cells of healthy individuals. TCRdb analysed the 5' RACE reads with MiXCR anew, one entry per CDR3 protein. The sample has about 96,000 distinct CDR3 sequences, approximately 18% seen once. The receptors come from a human donor in good health. CDR3s include the opening cysteine and the closing phenylalanine or tryptophan. The D gene is left open where the match is weak. Expanded clones are given a class, and other clones once, few, many or no size at all.

CDR3nt: TGTGCCAGCAAGCGGGACAGGGCGAACAATGAGCAGTTCTTC
CDR3aa: CASKRDRANNEQFF
abundance: few
d_gene: TRBD1
v_gene: TRBV7-3
j_gene: TRBJ2-1

CDR3nt: TGCGCCAGCAGCCCCACGGGGGAGTCAGGGGATACGCAGTATTTT
CDR3aa: CASSPTGESGDTQYF
abundance: -
d_gene: -
v_gene: TRBV5-1
j_gene: TRBJ2-3

CDR3nt: TGCGCCAGCAGCCCAACGGGCCTCTCCAAAAAAAACGAGCAGTACTTC
CDR3aa: CASSPTGLSKKNEQYF
abundance: many
d_gene: -
v_gene: TRBV5-1
j_gene: TRBJ2-7

CDR3nt: TGTGCCAGTAGATCCTATTGGGACAATGAGCAGTTCTTC
CDR3aa: CASRSYWDNEQFF
abundance: once
d_gene: -
v_gene: TRBV6-4
j_gene: TRBJ2-1

CDR3nt: TGTGCCACCTTCCCTGCCATGACTAGCCAAGAGACCCAGTACTTC
CDR3aa: CATFPAMTSQETQYF
abundance: few
d_gene: -
v_gene: TRBV10-3
j_gene: TRBJ2-5

CDR3nt: TGTGCCAGCAGCCCTAACCCCCTGGGGGCCTACAATGAGCAGTTCTTC
CDR3aa: CASSPNPLGAYNEQFF
abundance: few
d_gene: -
v_gene: TRBV7-3
j_gene: TRBJ2-1

CDR3nt: TGTGCCAGCAGTTTCCAGGCATATAATTCACCCCTCCACTTT
CDR3aa: CASSFQAYNSPLHF
abundance: -
d_gene: -
v_gene: TRBV28
j_gene: TRBJ1-6

CDR3nt: TGTGCCAGCAGTTTGAGGGACAGATTAAGAGAGGCCCAGTACTTC
CDR3aa: CASSLRDRLREAQYF
abundance: few
d_gene: TRBD1
v_gene: TRBV12-3/TRBV12-4
j_gene: TRBJ2-5

CDR3nt: TGTGCCAGCAGTTACTTAGGGGGCGCGACTAATGAAAAACTGTTTTTT
CDR3aa: CASSYLGGATNEKLFF
abundance: -
d_gene: TRBD1
v_gene: TRBV6-5
j_gene: TRBJ1-4

CDR3nt: TGCAGTGCTAGAACGCAGGAACGAGGGAATGGCTACACCTTC
CDR3aa: CSARTQERGNGYTF
abundance: -
d_gene: -
v_gene: TRBV20-1
j_gene: TRBJ1-2

CDR3nt: TGTGCCAGCAGCCACCAATTGGGACAGGGGGGCACTGAAGCTTTCTTT
CDR3aa: CASSHQLGQGGTEAFF
abundance: few
d_gene: TRBD1
v_gene: TRBV3-1
j_gene: TRBJ1-1

CDR3nt: TGTGCCAGCAGTTACACCCCGACACTTCATGGGTACGAGCAGTACTTC
CDR3aa: CASSYTPTLHGYEQYF
abundance: many
d_gene: -
v_gene: TRBV6-6
j_gene: TRBJ2-7

CDR3nt: TGCAGCGCCATCGGACAGGCCTACACTGAAGCTTTCTTT
CDR3aa: CSAIGQAYTEAFF
abundance: -
d_gene: TRBD1
v_gene: TRBV29-1
j_gene: TRBJ1-1

CDR3nt: TGCAGTGCTAGAGACCGGCGCGCGCAGTTCTTC
CDR3aa: CSARDRRAQFF
abundance: -
d_gene: -
v_gene: TRBV20-1
j_gene: TRBJ2-1

CDR3nt: TGCGCCAGCAGCTTCCGGGACAGTAGCACAGATACGCAGTATTTT
CDR3aa: CASSFRDSSTDTQYF
abundance: -
d_gene: TRBD1
v_gene: TRBV5-1
j_gene: TRBJ2-3

CDR3nt: TGTGCCAGCAGCTTGATCAGAGGCGACATTCAGTACTTC
CDR3aa: CASSLIRGDIQYF
abundance: -
d_gene: -
v_gene: TRBV5-6
j_gene: TRBJ2-4

CDR3nt: TGCGCCAGCAGCTTGGAGCTAGGAGCCTACAATGAGCAGTTCTTC
CDR3aa: CASSLELGAYNEQFF
abundance: many
d_gene: -
v_gene: TRBV5-1
j_gene: TRBJ2-1

CDR3nt: TGCGCCAGCAGCCCAGAGCCAGGGTACCAGCCCCAGCATTTT
CDR3aa: CASSPEPGYQPQHF
abundance: few
d_gene: -
v_gene: TRBV5-1
j_gene: TRBJ1-5

CDR3nt: TGTGCCAGCAGGGGGGCCGGGGCCAACGTCCTGACTTTC
CDR3aa: CASRGAGANVLTF
abundance: -
d_gene: -
v_gene: TRBV4-2
j_gene: TRBJ2-6

CDR3nt: TGTGCCAGCAGCTTACCCCAGGGCGGGTCGACTGAAGCTTTCTTT
CDR3aa: CASSLPQGGSTEAFF
abundance: few
d_gene: -
v_gene: TRBV7-6
j_gene: TRBJ1-1

CDR3nt: TGTGCCAGCAGCCGGGGCGTAGCGGGAGGGACCGGGCAGTACTTC
CDR3aa: CASSRGVAGGTGQYF
abundance: -
d_gene: TRBD2
v_gene: TRBV4-3
j_gene: TRBJ2-7

CDR3nt: TGCGCCAGCAGCCCCCTCTCGGGGCGGGCCACAACAACTAATGAAAAACTGTTTTTT
CDR3aa: CASSPLSGRATTTNEKLFF
abundance: few
d_gene: -
v_gene: TRBV4-1
j_gene: TRBJ1-4

CDR3nt: TGTGCCAGCTCCCCGGACGCACGCGATACGCAGTATTTT
CDR3aa: CASSPDARDTQYF
abundance: many
d_gene: -
v_gene: TRBV18
j_gene: TRBJ2-3

CDR3nt: TGTGCCAGCAGCCTAGGGGGAGTACGAGACTTC
CDR3aa: CASSLGGVRDF
abundance: many
d_gene: -
v_gene: TRBV4-2
j_gene: TRBJ1-2

CDR3nt: TGTGCCAGCAGCTTATCTTTCGCTAGCGGGATGTACAATGAGCAGTTCTTC
CDR3aa: CASSLSFASGMYNEQFF
abundance: few
d_gene: TRBD2
v_gene: TRBV7-2
j_gene: TRBJ2-1

CDR3nt: TGTGCCAGCAGCACAACAGGGGACGGAAACACCATATATTTT
CDR3aa: CASSTTGDGNTIYF
abundance: many
d_gene: TRBD1
v_gene: TRBV28
j_gene: TRBJ1-3

CDR3nt: TGTGCCAGCAGTCGGACAGGAAGCTCCTACGAGCAGTACTTC
CDR3aa: CASSRTGSSYEQYF
abundance: -
d_gene: TRBD1
v_gene: TRBV6-2/TRBV6-3
j_gene: TRBJ2-7

CDR3nt: TGCAGTGCTAGATTTCCACAGGGGGCTAACACTGAAGCTTTCTTT
CDR3aa: CSARFPQGANTEAFF
abundance: -
d_gene: TRBD1
v_gene: TRBV20-1
j_gene: TRBJ1-1

CDR3nt: TGCAGTGCGACGGACAGACCGAACACTGAAGCTTTCTTT
CDR3aa: CSATDRPNTEAFF
abundance: -
d_gene: -
v_gene: TRBV20-1
j_gene: TRBJ1-1

CDR3nt: TGTGCCAGCAGGAAACAGGGGCGAAGCAGTCAGCCCCAGCATTTT
CDR3aa: CASRKQGRSSQPQHF
abundance: once
d_gene: TRBD1
v_gene: TRBV27
j_gene: TRBJ1-5

CDR3nt: TGTGCCAGCAGCACGGGGTACGAGCAGTACTTC
CDR3aa: CASSTGYEQYF
abundance: many
d_gene: -
v_gene: TRBV28
j_gene: TRBJ2-7

CDR3nt: TGTGCCAGCAGCCAAGATCTCCAATACAATGAGCAGTTCTTC
CDR3aa: CASSQDLQYNEQFF
abundance: many
d_gene: -
v_gene: TRBV14
j_gene: TRBJ2-1

CDR3nt: TGCAGTGCTAGTGTGGGGACTCAGCCCCAGCATTTT
CDR3aa: CSASVGTQPQHF
abundance: few
d_gene: -
v_gene: TRBV20-1
j_gene: TRBJ1-5

CDR3nt: TGTGCCAGCAGTTTGAAGCGGGAGTGGGCAGAGACCCAGTACTTC
CDR3aa: CASSLKREWAETQYF
abundance: many
d_gene: TRBD2
v_gene: TRBV27
j_gene: TRBJ2-5

CDR3nt: TGTGCCAGCAGCTCGGGACTAGCGGGGGCCAAGTACCAAGAGACCCAGTACTTC
CDR3aa: CASSSGLAGAKYQETQYF
abundance: -
d_gene: TRBD2
v_gene: TRBV12-3/TRBV12-4
j_gene: TRBJ2-5

CDR3nt: TGTGCCAGCACAGAGACGGCGGGAGGATTGGTCTTC
CDR3aa: CASTETAGGLVF
abundance: -
d_gene: TRBD2
v_gene: TRBV2
j_gene: TRBJ2-1

CDR3nt: TGTGCCAGTAACTGGGCGGGGCGCAAAGCTTTCTTT
CDR3aa: CASNWAGRKAFF
abundance: many
d_gene: -
v_gene: TRBV19
j_gene: TRBJ1-1

CDR3nt: TGTGCCAGCAGCCCTCCGGGGTCTTATGAGCAGTTCTTC
CDR3aa: CASSPPGSYEQFF
abundance: many
d_gene: -
v_gene: TRBV7-9
j_gene: TRBJ2-1

CDR3nt: TGCGCCAGCAGCTTGGTTGTGAGCGCCCCGAACACCGGGGAGCTGTTTTTT
CDR3aa: CASSLVVSAPNTGELFF
abundance: -
d_gene: -
v_gene: TRBV5-1
j_gene: TRBJ2-2

CDR3nt: TGTGCCAGCAGGACCGGGACAGTCAACACGGATTCACCCCTCCACTTT
CDR3aa: CASRTGTVNTDSPLHF
abundance: many
d_gene: TRBD1
v_gene: TRBV7-9
j_gene: TRBJ1-6